These 31 T cell receptor beta chains were sequenced from one sample in a study of T cell repertoires in cytomegalovirus infection. For these TCRs, the target antigens are not known. Via MiXCR, TCRdb re-called the reads, giving one row per CDR3 protein. The sample consists of tens of thousands of distinct CDR3 sequences, around 20% of them appearing once. Sample: CD8+ T cells from cultured PBMCs, taken from culture after CMV antigen stimulation. The source is a human donor in good health (CMV status not recorded). Some clones in this sample may be carry-over from other donors' samples.

V gene TRBV7-3 combines with J gene TRBJ1-1; D not resolved. CDR1 SGHTA and CDR2 FQGTGA come from the germline V gene. The CDR3 loop spans 14 amino acids. The V gene lost 2 bases and the J gene lost 4 bases, with 11 bases spanning the gap. In DNA, the CDR3 is TGTGCCAGCAGCTTATATCCGGGGAGCACTGAAGCTTTCTTT. It encodes CASSLYPGSTEAFF.

There are a few counts of this clonotype. The chain combines TRBV12-3 or TRBV12-4 with TRBJ2-3; possible D gene TRBD2, 5 bases. Trimming shortened V by 3 bases and J by 4 bases, and 14 bases separated the two germline ends. CDR3 length: 15 amino acids. CDR3 DNA sequence: TGTGCCAGCAGTTTGCAGGTTGAGGGATCAGATACGCAGTATTTT. This translates into CASSLQVEGSDTQYF.

The CDR3 here is CASSQDGGLAGGLDEQYF. CDR3 nucleotides: TGCGCCAGCAGCCAAGACGGCGGGCTAGCGGGAGGCCTGGACGAGCAGTACTTC. The chain carries TRBV4-1 and TRBJ2-7, with 11 nucleotides matching TRBD2. The CDR3 length is 18 residues. CDR1 and CDR2 from the germline V gene are MGHRA and YSYEKL. Trimming at V came to 0 bases and at J to 5 bases, leaving 12 bases not matched to a gene.

The chain is built from TRBV9 and TRBJ2-1; 11 positions agree with TRBD2. CDR3 size: 15 residues. CDR1 is SGDLS and CDR2 is YYNGEE in the germline V gene. With V trimmed by 4 bases and J by 7 bases, 7 bases remained unmatched. Written as DNA, the CDR3 is TGTGCCAGCAGCCCTACTAGCGGGGGAGGAAATGAGCAGTTCTTC. This translates into CASSPTSGGGNEQFF.

The chain's CDR3 is CASIDRRGYNEQFF. The CDR3 coding sequence is TGTGCCAGCATAGACAGGAGGGGTTACAATGAGCAGTTCTTC. The V call is TRBV6-2 or TRBV6-3, the J call TRBJ2-1, with D tentatively TRBD1 or TRBD2 (6 bases each). This CDR3 spans 14 amino acids. The V gene lost 7 bases and the J gene lost 4 bases, with 14 bases spanning the gap. The germline CDR1 and CDR2 sequences are MNHEY and SVGEGT.

This clonotype has a handful of counts. This chain uses TRBV11-1 with TRBJ2-7; D is uncertain. The CDR3 extends over 13 amino acids. V shed 7 bases and J shed 0 bases, with 10 bases lying between them. Germline CDR1 and CDR2: SGHAT and FQDESV (reference sequence). CDR3 residues: CASTQESSYEQYF. The CDR3 DNA follows: TGTGCCAGCACCCAGGAAAGCTCCTACGAGCAGTACTTC.

In this sample, this clonotype turned up a few times. The chain employs TRBV5-1 and TRBJ2-7; D possibly uses TRBD1 or TRBD2 (5 bases each). V was pared by 4 bases and J by 4 bases, with 12 bases between. Germline V CDR1 and CDR2: SGHRS, YFSETQ. The CDR3 has 13 residues. CDR3 coding DNA: TGCGCCAGCAGCCCCACAGGAGGTTACGAGCAGTACTTC. This translates into CASSPTGGYEQYF.

This clonotype showed up just a few times. The chain recombines TRBV2 with TRBJ2-1, with no clear D. The V gene lost 2 bases and the J gene lost 0 bases, with 14 bases spanning the gap. The germline V gene has CDR1 SNHLY and CDR2 FYNNEI. The CDR3 spans 17 residues. CDR3 bases: TGTGCCAGCAGTGAACTAGGGCTAGGAGACTCCTACAATGAGCAGTTCTTC. It encodes CASSELGLGDSYNEQFF.

This clonotype was picked up a small number of times. This chain links TRBV7-6 with TRBJ2-1; D remains ambiguous. Germline V gives CDR1 SGHVS, CDR2 FNYEAQ. V was clipped by 1 base and J by 8 bases, with 6 bases between them. The CDR3 is 12 residues long. The CDR3 spells CASSLVPDEQFF. In DNA form, the CDR3 reads TGTGCCAGCAGCTTAGTACCCGATGAGCAGTTCTTC. Full variable domain (rest looked up from reference TRBV7-6 and TRBJ2-1): GAGVSQSPRYKVTKRGQDVALRCDPISGHVSLYWYRQALGQGPEFLTYFNYEAQQDKSGLPNDRFSAERPEGSISTLTIQRTEQRDSAMYRCASSLVPDEQFFGPGTRLTVL.

The V gene is TRBV6-1, the J gene TRBJ2-7; 7 nucleotides match TRBD1. Per germline, CDR1 MNHNS and CDR2 SASEGT. V was clipped by 3 bases and J by 1 base; unmatched bases: 24. The CDR3 has 21 amino acids. The DNA of the CDR3 is TGTGCCAGCAGTGATTGGTGGAAGCTTCGGGAAGGGGGCTGGGATTCCTACGAGCAGTACTTC. This codes for CASSDWWKLREGGWDSYEQYF.

This clonotype has only a few counts. The chain is built from TRBV7-9 and TRBJ2-2; D might be TRBD1 (6 bases). The CDR3 runs to 16 residues. Trimming took 5 bases from V and 0 from J, leaving 13 bases between them. Germline V CDR1 and CDR2: SEHNR, FQNEAQ (reference sequence). The DNA of the CDR3 is TGTGCCAGCAGCCCGCTAGGGGACACGAACACCGGGGAGCTGTTTTTT. Its protein is CASSPLGDTNTGELFF. Filled out from reference TRBV7-9 and TRBJ2-2, the complete variable domain reads DTGVSQNPRHKITKRGQNVTFRCDPISEHNRLYWYRQTLGQGPEFLTYFQNEAQLEKSRLLSDRFSAERPKGSFSTLEIQRTEQGDSAMYLCASSPLGDTNTGELFFGEGSRLTVL.

In this sample, this clonotype is medium-sized. The chain couples TRBV27 to TRBJ1-2, with D perhaps matching TRBD1 (6 bases). Per germline, CDR1 MNHEY and CDR2 SMNVEV (reference sequence). There are 13 residues in the CDR3. Deletions cut 5 bases from V and 8 bases from J, with 15 bases between. CDR3 nucleotides: TGTGCCAGCAGTCGGGGGGCCGCCGTAGGCTACACCTTC. Residues: CASSRGAAVGYTF.

A few counts support this clonotype. One end of the junction fails to match germline, which may point to a read error. The chain recombines TRBV7-2 with TRBJ2-4; a weak D match, TRBD1 (6 bases). Germline V gene data show CDR1 as SGHTA and CDR2 as FQGNSA. The CDR3 loop spans 10 amino acids. For the CDR3, the DNA is TGTGCCAGCAGCCCACAGGGAAATTGGTTC. It encodes CASSPQGNWF.

This clonotype was observed a few times. This rearrangement joins TRBV4-2 to TRBJ2-3, with TRBD1 matching 8 bases. The CDR3 is 17 residues long. Germline-derived CDR1 and CDR2 are LGHNA and YNFKEQ. Germline trimming cut 0 bases from V and 1 base from J; bases unmatched to any gene: 6. CDR3 protein: CASSQDLGGQGTDTQYF. The DNA of the CDR3 is TGTGCCAGCAGCCAAGATCTGGGGGGACAGGGCACAGATACGCAGTATTTT.

The chain couples TRBV6-5 to TRBJ1-3; tentative D call: TRBD1 (5 bases). The V end lost 2 bases, the J end lost 0 bases, and 5 bases lay between the germline ends. The V gene's germline CDR1 is MNHEY and CDR2 SVGAGI. This CDR3 contains 14 residues. CDR3 sequence (DNA): TGTGCCAGCAGTTACGGGGGCTCTGGAAACACCATATATTTT. It is translated as CASSYGGSGNTIYF.

This chain links TRBV6-5 with TRBJ1-5, with no clear D. Germline V lookup: CDR1 MNHEY, CDR2 SVGAGI. V was pared by 2 bases and J by 0 bases, with 8 bases between. This CDR3 spans 15 amino acids. The CDR3 DNA sequence: TGTGCCAGCAGTTACGGCCGGTTTAGCAATCAGCCCCAGCATTTT. Protein sequence: CASSYGRFSNQPQHF.

Only a few counts were recorded for this clonotype. J is TRBJ1-3 and V is TRBV6-6; 8 bases fit TRBD1. Germline values: CDR1 MNHNY, CDR2 SVGAGI (reference sequence). CDR3 length: 15 residues. The V and J ends lost 7 bases and 0 bases, in that order; junction bases with no gene match: 5. In nucleotides, the CDR3 is TGTGCCAGCACCTCAGGGGGCTTCTCTGGAAACACCATATATTTT. Residues: CASTSGGFSGNTIYF.

This clonotype is large by share. V gene TRBV4-1 combines with J gene TRBJ2-1; TRBD2 matches at 9 bases. Germline lookup yields CDR1 MGHRA and CDR2 YSYEKL. V shed 7 bases and J 10 bases; nucleotides not matched to a gene: 14. The CDR3 is 15 amino acids. In DNA, the CDR3 is TGCGCCAGCAAGAGGGAAACTAGCGGGTCTCAAGAGCAGTTCTTC. Protein: CASKRETSGSQEQFF.

This clonotype was observed a handful of times. V is TRBV5-4 and J is TRBJ2-7, with 14 nucleotides matching TRBD2. The CDR3 covers 18 residues. Looked up from germline, CDR1 is SGHNT and CDR2 is YYREEE (reference sequence). Unmatched junction bases numbered 12, after V lost 4 bases and J lost 3 bases. For the CDR3, the DNA is TGTGCCAGCAGCCCCGAAGTCGGACTAGCGGGAGGCAACTACGAGCAGTACTTC. This gives the protein CASSPEVGLAGGNYEQYF.

This clonotype showed up just a few times. The CDR3 spells CASSRPTAGLAGGGEQFF. Here the CDR3 DNA reads TGTGCCAGCAGCCGCCCCACTGCTGGACTAGCGGGGGGAGGGGAGCAGTTCTTC. The chain links TRBV4-2 to TRBJ2-1; 14 bases match TRBD2. V gave up 4 bases and J gave up 10 bases; unmatched junction bases: 15. There are 18 residues in the CDR3. The germline CDR1 and CDR2 sequences are LGHNA and YNFKEQ.

The gene calls are TRBV7-9 and TRBJ2-1; TRBD2 matches at 9 bases. Germline V gene data show CDR1 as SEHNR and CDR2 as FQNEAQ (reference sequence). This CDR3 spans 15 amino acids. V trimming: 2 bases; J trimming: 9 bases; junction bases outside the gene matches: 8. This CDR3 is CASSLRGGANGEQFF. In DNA form, the CDR3 reads TGTGCCAGCAGCTTACGCGGGGGGGCCAACGGTGAGCAGTTCTTC. The full variable domain, rest sourced from reference TRBV7-9 and TRBJ2-1, is DTGVSQNPRHKITKRGQNVTFRCDPISEHNRLYWYRQTLGQGPEFLTYFQNEAQLEKSRLLSDRFSAERPKGSFSTLEIQRTEQGDSAMYLCASSLRGGANGEQFFGPGTRLTVL.

This clonotype turned up a few times. The chain employs TRBV12-3 or TRBV12-4 and TRBJ1-5; D may be TRBD1 (6 bases). The CDR3 contains 15 residues. Trimming shortened V by 6 bases and J by 0 bases, and 12 bases separated the two germline ends. CDR3 in DNA: TGTGCCAGCAGGACCGGGACATCTAGCAATCAGCCCCAGCATTTT. Translation gives CASRTGTSSNQPQHF.

The table lists this clonotype with a few counts. This chain joins TRBV7-6 and TRBJ2-3; D is ambiguous. Trimming pared 0 bases from V and 7 bases from J, leaving 8 bases between. The CDR3 is 13 amino acids. Germline-derived CDR1 and CDR2 are SGHVS and FNYEAQ. In DNA, the CDR3 is TGTGCCAGCAGCTTAGCGACGTCGTATACGCAGTATTTT. Protein sequence: CASSLATSYTQYF.

This clonotype was seen a handful of times. The rearrangement links TRBV15 to TRBJ2-1; perhaps TRBD1 as D (5 bases). Germline CDR1 and CDR2: LNHNV and YYDKDF (reference sequence). The germline V and J ends were trimmed by 0 bases and 7 bases, with 10 bases remaining between them. CDR3 size: 14 residues. The CDR3 here is CATSREGLGNEQFF. The CDR3 DNA sequence: TGTGCCACCAGCAGAGAGGGGCTAGGGAATGAGCAGTTCTTC.

J is TRBJ1-2 and V is TRBV5-4; the D is unclear. The V gene lost 0 bases and the J gene lost 7 bases, with 13 bases spanning the gap. This CDR3 spans 14 amino acids. Germline CDR1 is SGHNT and CDR2 is YYREEE (reference sequence). The CDR3 here is CASSLVRSWAGYTF. The CDR3 DNA reads as TGTGCCAGCAGCTTGGTACGTTCTTGGGCTGGCTACACCTTC.

There are a few counts of this clonotype. The chain combines TRBV12-3 or TRBV12-4 with TRBJ2-6, with D possibly TRBD1 on 6 matching bases. The CDR3 is 17 residues long. V was pared by 5 bases and J by 1 base, with 15 bases between. The CDR3 sequence is CASSHTTGQSGANVLTF. The CDR3 bases are TGTGCCAGCAGTCATACGACCGGACAGTCTGGGGCCAACGTCCTGACTTTC.

At least ten counts were recorded for this clonotype. This chain joins TRBV7-6 and TRBJ1-6, with 7 positions matching TRBD1. Germline trimming cut 1 base from V and 7 bases from J; bases unmatched to any gene: 1. The CDR3 is 14 residues long. Germline V gene sequence: CDR1 SGHVS, CDR2 FNYEAQ. The CDR3 sequence is CASSLEQGNSPLHF. DNA of the CDR3: TGTGCCAGCAGCTTAGAACAGGGGAATTCACCCCTCCACTTT.

In its sample, this clonotype was seen a few times. The chain combines TRBV19 with TRBJ1-5, with TRBD1 matching 7 bases. V gave up 0 bases and J gave up 5 bases; unmatched junction bases: 4. The CDR3 length is 15 residues. Germline V gene lookup returns CDR1 LNHDA and CDR2 SQIVND (reference sequence). DNA of the CDR3: TGTGCCAGTAGTATAGAATTGACAGGGTATCAGCCCCAGCATTTT. Amino acid sequence: CASSIELTGYQPQHF.

This chain joins TRBV6-2 or TRBV6-3 and TRBJ2-7; 7 nucleotides agree with TRBD1. The CDR3 consists of 10 residues. Germline lookup yields CDR1 MNHEY and CDR2 SVGEGT. CDR3 coding DNA: TGTGATATAACAGGGGCCGAGCAGTACTTC. The encoded protein is CDITGAEQYF.

This clonotype occurred a few times. This chain joins TRBV7-2 and TRBJ2-7, with 7 nucleotides matching TRBD2. The germline V gene encodes CDR1 SGHTA and CDR2 FQGNSA. The V and J ends lost 1 base and 3 bases, in that order; junction bases with no gene match: 6. The CDR3 runs 15 residues. The CDR3 DNA sequence: TGTGCCAGCAGCTTAGTCGTGCAGCGGGACTACGAGCAGTACTTC. It specifies CASSLVVQRDYEQYF.

The chain uses TRBV15 and TRBJ1-3, with a possible D match to TRBD1 (6 bases). CDR1 and CDR2 from the germline V gene are LNHNV and YYDKDF (reference sequence). This CDR3 is built from 16 residues. Trimming took 0 bases from V and 0 from J, leaving 9 bases between them. The CDR3 loop reads CATSRDGQYSGNTIYF. As DNA, the CDR3 is TGTGCCACCAGCAGAGATGGACAGTACTCTGGAAACACCATATATTTT.